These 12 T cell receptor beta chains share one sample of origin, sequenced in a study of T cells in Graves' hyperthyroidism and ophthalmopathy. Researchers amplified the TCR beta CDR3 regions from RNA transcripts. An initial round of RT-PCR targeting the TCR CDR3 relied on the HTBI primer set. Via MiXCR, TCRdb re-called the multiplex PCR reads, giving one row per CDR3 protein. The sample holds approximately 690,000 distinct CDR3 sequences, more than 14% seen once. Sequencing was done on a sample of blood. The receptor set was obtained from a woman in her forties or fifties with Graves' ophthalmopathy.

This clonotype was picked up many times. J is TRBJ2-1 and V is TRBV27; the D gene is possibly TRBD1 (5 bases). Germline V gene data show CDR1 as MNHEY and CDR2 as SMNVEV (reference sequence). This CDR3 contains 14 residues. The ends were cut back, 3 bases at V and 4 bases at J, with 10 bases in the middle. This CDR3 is CASSFIKGYNEQFF. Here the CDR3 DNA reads TGTGCCAGCAGTTTCATAAAGGGGTACAATGAGCAGTTCTTC.

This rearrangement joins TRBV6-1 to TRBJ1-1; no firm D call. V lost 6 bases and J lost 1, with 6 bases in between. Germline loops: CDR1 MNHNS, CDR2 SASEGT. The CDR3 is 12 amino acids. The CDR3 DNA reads TGTGCCAGCAGACGATCGAACACTGAAGCTTTCTTT. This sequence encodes CASRRSNTEAFF.

CDR3 region: CASSPIQGTSSGANVLTF. CDR3 nucleotide sequence: TGTGCCAGCTCACCTATACAGGGGACAAGCTCTGGGGCCAACGTCCTGACTTTC. The V gene is TRBV18, the J gene TRBJ2-6; 7 bases fit TRBD1. This CDR3 comprises 18 residues. Germline lookup yields CDR1 KGHSH and CDR2 LQKENI. Trimming removed 3 bases from V and 0 bases from J; junction bases left unmatched: 8.

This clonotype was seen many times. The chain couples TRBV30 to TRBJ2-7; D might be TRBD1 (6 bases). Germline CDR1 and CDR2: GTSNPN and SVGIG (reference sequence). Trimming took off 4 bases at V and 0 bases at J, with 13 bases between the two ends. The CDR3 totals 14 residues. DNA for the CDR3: TGTGCCTGGAAGGGGGAGTCGATCTCCTACGAGCAGTACTTC. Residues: CAWKGESISYEQYF.

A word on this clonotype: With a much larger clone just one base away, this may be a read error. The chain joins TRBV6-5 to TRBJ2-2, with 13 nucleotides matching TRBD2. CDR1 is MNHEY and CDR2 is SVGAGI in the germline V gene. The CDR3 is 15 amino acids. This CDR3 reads CASSWTSGSYGELLF. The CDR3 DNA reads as TGTGCCAGCAGTTGGACTAGCGGGAGTTACGGGGAGCTGCTTTTT.

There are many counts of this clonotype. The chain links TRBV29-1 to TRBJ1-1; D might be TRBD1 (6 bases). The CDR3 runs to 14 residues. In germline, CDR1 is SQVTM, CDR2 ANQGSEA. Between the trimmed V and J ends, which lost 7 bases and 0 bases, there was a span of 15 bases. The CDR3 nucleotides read TGCAGCGCCGGACAGAACATCATGAACACTGAAGCTTTCTTT. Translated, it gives CSAGQNIMNTEAFF. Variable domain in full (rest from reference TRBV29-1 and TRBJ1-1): SAVISQKPSRDICQRGTSLTIQCQVDSQVTMMFWYRQQPGQSLTLIATANQGSEATYESGFVIDKFPISRPNLTFSTLTVSNMSPEDSSIYLCSAGQNIMNTEAFFGQGTRLTVV.

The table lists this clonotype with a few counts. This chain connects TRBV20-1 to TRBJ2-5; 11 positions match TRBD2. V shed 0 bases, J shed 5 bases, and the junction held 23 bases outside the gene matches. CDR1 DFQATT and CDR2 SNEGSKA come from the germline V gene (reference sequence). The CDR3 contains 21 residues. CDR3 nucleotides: TGCAGTGCTAGAGATCTTCAGGTCATCGAAGGGACTAGCGGAGGGTGGGAGACCCAGTACTTC. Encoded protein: CSARDLQVIEGTSGGWETQYF.

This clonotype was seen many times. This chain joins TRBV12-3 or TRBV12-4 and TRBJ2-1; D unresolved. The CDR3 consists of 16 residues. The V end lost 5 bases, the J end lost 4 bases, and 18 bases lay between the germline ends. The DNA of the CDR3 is TGTGCCAGCAGTAGTCGTTTGTCAGGAGCTTACAATGAGCAGTTCTTC. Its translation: CASSSRLSGAYNEQFF.

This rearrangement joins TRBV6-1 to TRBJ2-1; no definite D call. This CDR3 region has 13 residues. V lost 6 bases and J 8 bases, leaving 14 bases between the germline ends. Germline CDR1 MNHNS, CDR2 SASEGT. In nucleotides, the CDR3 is TGTGCCAGCAGCTACGGCCTCATCGATGAGCAGTTCTTC. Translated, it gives CASSYGLIDEQFF.

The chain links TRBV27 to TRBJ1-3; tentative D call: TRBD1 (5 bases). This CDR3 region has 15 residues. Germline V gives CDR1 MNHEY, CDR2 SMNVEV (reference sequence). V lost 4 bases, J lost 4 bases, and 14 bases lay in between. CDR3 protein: CASSSAGRLGNTIYF. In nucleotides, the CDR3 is TGTGCCAGCAGTTCTGCAGGGAGGCTCGGAAACACCATATATTTT.

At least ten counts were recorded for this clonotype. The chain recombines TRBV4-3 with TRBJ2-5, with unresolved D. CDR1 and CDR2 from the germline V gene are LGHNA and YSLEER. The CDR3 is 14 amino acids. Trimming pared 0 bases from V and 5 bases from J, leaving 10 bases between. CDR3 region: CASSQEWTLETQYF. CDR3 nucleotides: TGCGCCAGCAGCCAAGAGTGGACGTTGGAGACCCAGTACTTC.

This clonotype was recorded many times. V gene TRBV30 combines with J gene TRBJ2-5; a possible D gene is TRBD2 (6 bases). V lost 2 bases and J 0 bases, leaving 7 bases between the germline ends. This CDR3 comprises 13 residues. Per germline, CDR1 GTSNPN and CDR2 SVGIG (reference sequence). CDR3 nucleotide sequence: TGTGCCTGGAGTCGGGGGTACCAAGAGACCCAGTACTTC. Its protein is CAWSRGYQETQYF.